This T cell receptor (beta chain) originates from a study of graft-versus-host responses after intestinal transplantation. Whole-study context: Every one of the recipients received anti-thymocyte globulin induction and afterwards took tacrolimus and steroids for 3 to 4 years.

Using immunoSEQ multiplex PCR, the repertoire was profiled, and TCRdb retains in-frame clones only, with some absent. The sample has 35,000 to 50,000 clones; about 95% are singletons. Remarks on this clone: Its target is unknown.

Study outcomes and limitations: Allograft clonal ratios (graft-versus-host to host-versus-graft) were high in patients who had graft-donor T cell macrochimerism. Recipient marrow showed GvH clones, some seen first in ileum or blood. Early after transplant, HvG clones declined as circulating GvH clones peaked.

V was clipped by 1 base and J by 1 base, with 4 bases between them. Per germline, CDR1 LNHDA and CDR2 SQIVND (reference sequence). The length of the CDR3 is 13 residues. The clonotype originates from a human donor who was the organ donor for an intestinal transplant. Specimen: unstimulated CD8+ T cells sorted from spleen or lymph node cells, collected before transplant. V usage is TRBV19 and J usage is TRBJ1-1; no firm D call. CDR3 DNA: TGTGCCAGTAGTATAGTGGCGAACACTGAAGCTTTCTTT. Protein: CASSIVANTEAFF.